Sequencing of this TCR beta chain was carried out in a study of blood T cells in healthy people across ages. A second PCR of 7 to 11 cycles used a sample-barcoded 5' primer and a J-beta primer mix. TCRdb recomputed calls from the 5' RACE reads with MiXCR, one row per CDR3 protein. The sample comprises some 1,800,000 distinct CDR3 sequences, about two fifths of which are singletons, and more than 20% rests with the top ten. This clonotype has at least ten counts. Sequencing used blood. This sequence originates from a human donor in good health.

This CDR3 is CASRGQGASYEQYF. For the CDR3, the DNA is TGCGCCAGCAGGGGGCAGGGGGCTTCCTACGAGCAGTACTTC. This chain uses TRBV5-1 with TRBJ2-7; 8 nucleotides line up with TRBD1. The junction had 5 bases not matched to a gene; V was cut back by 5 bases and J by 1 base. Looked up from germline, CDR1 is SGHRS and CDR2 is YFSETQ. This CDR3 is 14 amino acids long.